This is a list of T cell receptor beta chains from one sample in a study of T cells in Graves' hyperthyroidism and ophthalmopathy. TCRdb re-analysed the multiplex PCR reads in MiXCR, keeping a single row per CDR3 protein. The sample consists of hundreds of thousands of distinct CDR3 sequences, about 20% of them appearing once. Sequencing input: blood. Receptors were obtained from a man aged 25-45 years with Graves' ophthalmopathy. Each CDR3 is given with its conserved first and last residue. A D gene is named only where the DNA matches it firmly. Clone size is shown for a subset of rows, as once, few, many or a class of expanded clone.

J,V,D,size,CDR3,DNA
TRBJ1-1,TRBV2,-,many,CASSDSVATEAFF,TGTGCCAGCAGTGATTCAGTAGCCACTGAAGCTTTCTTT
TRBJ1-6,TRBV10-2,TRBD1,-,CASSEYDRANSPLHF,TGCGCCAGCAGTGAGTACGACAGGGCAAATTCACCCCTCCACTTT
TRBJ2-1,TRBV28,TRBD2,few,CASSLSPTSSLYNEQFF,TGTGCCAGCAGTTTATCCCCGACTAGCTCTCTCTACAATGAGCAGTTCTTC
TRBJ2-7,TRBV6-2/TRBV6-3,TRBD2,few,CASNLGSSGNYEQYF,TGTGCCAGCAACCTGGGGTCTAGCGGTAACTACGAGCAGTACTTC
TRBJ1-5,TRBV12-3/TRBV12-4,-,-,CASSLKGEFGQPQHF,TGTGCCAGCAGTTTGAAAGGGGAGTTTGGTCAGCCCCAGCATTTT
TRBJ2-4,TRBV13,-,few,CASSSLTVAKNIQYF,TGTGCCAGCAGCTCCTTGACCGTAGCCAAAAACATTCAGTACTTC
TRBJ2-1,TRBV11-2,TRBD2,many,CASSQSGSPYNEQFF,TGTGCCAGCAGCCAGAGCGGGAGCCCCTACAATGAGCAGTTCTTC
TRBJ2-7,TRBV7-2,TRBD2,many,CASSLWSGSSYEQYF,TGTGCCAGCAGCTTGTGGAGCGGGAGCTCCTACGAGCAGTACTTC
TRBJ2-1,TRBV19,-,once,CASSSLGVNNEQFF,TGTGCCAGTAGTTCCCTTGGGGTAAACAATGAGCAGTTCTTC
TRBJ2-5,TRBV4-3,TRBD2,few,CASSQEEISAGGLGTQYF,TGCGCCAGCAGCCAGGAAGAGATATCGGCGGGAGGGCTCGGGACCCAGTACTTC
TRBJ2-3,TRBV28,TRBD2,many,CASSLARGADTQYF,TGTGCCAGCAGTCTTGCGCGGGGGGCAGATACGCAGTATTTT
TRBJ2-5,TRBV5-1,-,-,CASSPVGDAETQYF,TGCGCCAGCAGCCCGGTGGGGGATGCAGAGACCCAGTACTTC
TRBJ2-2,TRBV5-1,-,-,CASSLTVGANTGELFF,TGCGCCAGCAGCTTGACCGTAGGGGCCAACACCGGGGAGCTGTTTTTT
TRBJ1-1,TRBV6-1,-,many,CASSLQQLNTEAFF,TGTGCCAGCAGTCTACAGCAGCTTAACACTGAAGCTTTCTTT
TRBJ2-7,TRBV10-1,-,-,CASSESVGLGYEQYF,TGCGCCAGCAGTGAGAGCGTAGGGCTGGGGTACGAGCAGTACTTC
TRBJ1-5,TRBV20-1,-,many,CSARDNGESGNQPQHF,TGCAGTGCTAGAGATAACGGAGAGTCGGGCAATCAGCCCCAGCATTTT
TRBJ2-5,TRBV27,TRBD1,-,CASSLGPGQLETQYF,TGTGCCAGCAGTCTCGGACCGGGACAGTTAGAGACCCAGTACTTC
TRBJ1-3,TRBV20-1,-,few,CSAREELSGNTIYF,TGCAGTGCTAGAGAAGAGCTCTCTGGAAACACCATATATTTT
TRBJ1-4,TRBV28,-,many,CASETEVGEKLFF,TGTGCCAGCGAAACTGAGGTTGGGGAAAAACTGTTTTTT
TRBJ1-5,TRBV24-1,TRBD1,-,CATSGRQGAGNQPQHF,TGTGCCACCAGTGGCAGACAGGGGGCTGGCAATCAGCCCCAGCATTTT
TRBJ2-5,TRBV2,-,many,CASASAGSGETQYF,TGTGCCAGCGCCTCCGCAGGGAGCGGGGAGACCCAGTACTTC
TRBJ2-2,TRBV20-1,-,few,CSATGFTGELFF,TGCAGTGCTACCGGATTCACCGGGGAGCTGTTTTTT
TRBJ2-1,TRBV5-1,TRBD2,-,CASTRGTSGTNEQFF,TGCGCCAGCACTCGAGGAACTAGCGGGACCAATGAGCAGTTCTTC
TRBJ1-1,TRBV28,-,-,CASRTSGGTEAFF,TGTGCCAGCAGAACTAGCGGGGGAACTGAAGCTTTCTTT
TRBJ1-2,TRBV5-1,-,many,CASTAGVPGGYTF,TGCGCCAGCACAGCCGGGGTCCCAGGGGGCTACACCTTC
TRBJ2-1,TRBV7-9,TRBD2,many,CASSLGPSGYNEQFF,TGTGCCAGCAGCTTAGGTCCTAGCGGGTACAATGAGCAGTTCTTC
TRBJ1-1,TRBV10-3,TRBD1,few,CAISETGGNTEAFF,TGTGCCATCAGTGAGACAGGGGGGAACACTGAAGCTTTCTTT
TRBJ1-4,TRBV6-1,TRBD1,few,CASRKDRVEEKLFF,TGTGCCAGCAGGAAAGACAGGGTTGAAGAAAAACTGTTTTTT
TRBJ2-5,TRBV3-1,-,-,CAARGIRGTQYF,TGTGCTGCGAGGGGAATTCGGGGGACCCAGTACTTC
TRBJ1-6,TRBV20-1,TRBD1,-,CSAFDRANSPLHF,TGCAGTGCTTTCGACAGGGCTAATTCACCCCTCCACTTT
TRBJ2-7,TRBV20-1,-,few,CSANRDTYEQYF,TGCAGTGCTAACAGGGATACCTACGAGCAGTACTTC
TRBJ1-6,TRBV2,-,-,CASSEYGWSTYNSPLHF,TGTGCCAGCAGTGAATACGGGTGGAGCACCTATAATTCACCCCTCCACTTT
TRBJ1-4,TRBV19,-,-,CASSTQAGTFNEKLFF,TGTGCCAGTAGTACCCAAGCCGGGACCTTTAATGAAAAACTGTTTTTT
TRBJ2-1,TRBV6-2/TRBV6-3,TRBD2,-,CASSKVLAGRSYNEQFF,TGTGCCAGCAGCAAGGTACTAGCGGGTAGATCCTACAATGAGCAGTTCTTC
TRBJ2-1,TRBV12-3/TRBV12-4,-,-,CASSSYKEQFF,TGTGCCAGCAGTTCTTACAAGGAGCAGTTCTTC
TRBJ2-5,TRBV11-3,-,-,CASSFLLDGQETQYF,TGTGCCAGCAGCTTCCTCCTGGACGGGCAAGAGACCCAGTACTTC
TRBJ2-1,TRBV5-1,-,many,CASSLAYNEQFF,TGCGCCAGCAGCTTGGCCTACAATGAGCAGTTCTTC
TRBJ2-7,TRBV4-1,-,-,CASSQDLGVGGEQYF,TGCGCCAGCAGCCAAGATTTAGGGGTTGGGGGTGAGCAGTACTTC
TRBJ1-1,TRBV5-1,TRBD1,few,CASSRAGGVRNTEAFF,TGCGCCAGTTCTCGGGCAGGGGGCGTCCGGAACACTGAAGCTTTCTTT
TRBJ2-2,TRBV2,-,-,CAGTTGEEDTGELFF,TGTGCCGGGACGACAGGAGAAGAGGACACCGGGGAGCTGTTTTTT